This is a list of T cell receptor beta chains from one sample in a study of blood T cell repertoires in COVID-19. Clones were sequenced by immunoSEQ multiplex PCR, and TCRdb holds only the in-frame ones, with some missing. The sample contains under 300,000 clones, roughly 88% of which appear only once. Sequencing was carried out using PBMCs or T cells enriched from blood (not recorded which). These receptor sequences come from a woman aged 35 to 49 with acute COVID-19. The CDR3 runs from the conserved cysteine through the conserved F or W. The D gene is left open where the match is weak. For some rows the clone size is stated as once, few or many, or as a class when expanded; others skip it.

j_call v_call d_call clone_size cdr3_aa cdr3_nt
TRBJ1-6 TRBV5-4 . . CASSQKGREALHF TGTGCCAGCAGCCAAAAGGGGCGTGAGGCCCTCCACTTT
TRBJ2-7 TRBV5-1 . . CASSGGAYEQYF TGCGCCAGCAGCGGAGGTGCCTACGAGCAGTACTTC
TRBJ1-1 TRBV7-9 TRBD1 once CASSSSTGQEFTEAFF TGTGCCAGCAGCTCGAGTACGGGACAGGAGTTCACTGAAGCTTTCTTT
TRBJ1-2 TRBV30 TRBD1 . CAWTSGTGVDGYTF TGTGCCTGGACTTCCGGGACAGGGGTGGATGGCTACACCTTC
TRBJ2-3 TRBV10-1 TRBD2 . CASSEDSGLAGADTQYF TGCGCCAGCAGTGAGGATTCGGGACTAGCGGGAGCAGATACGCAGTATTTT
TRBJ2-7 TRBV3-1/TRBV3-2 . . CASSQYGAYEQYF TGTGCCAGCAGCCAATACGGAGCCTACGAGCAGTACTTC
TRBJ2-2 TRBV7-9 . . CASSLVPSPNTGELFF TGTGCCAGCAGCTTAGTCCCTAGCCCAAACACCGGGGAGCTGTTTTTT
TRBJ2-6 TRBV11-2 . . CASSSAWASGANVLTF TGTGCCAGCAGCTCGGCTTGGGCCTCTGGGGCCAACGTCCTGACTTTC
TRBJ2-1 TRBV6-9 . . CASSSGGWGSDEQFF TGTGCCAGCAGTTCCGGGGGATGGGGAAGTGATGAGCAGTTCTTC
TRBJ2-7 TRBV28 TRBD2 . CASSTGGAEQYF TGTGCCAGCAGTACCGGGGGGGCCGAGCAGTACTTC
TRBJ1-4 TRBV7-2 . . CASSLVQGEEKLFF TGTGCCAGCAGCTTAGTACAGGGAGAGGAAAAACTGTTTTTT
TRBJ2-1 TRBV7-9 . once CASSLWSGTYNEQFF TGTGCCAGCAGCTTATGGTCAGGGACCTACAATGAGCAGTTCTTC
TRBJ1-3 TRBV5-6 . . CASSAPATGNTIYF TGTGCCAGCAGCGCCCCCGCTACTGGAAACACCATATATTTT
TRBJ2-5 TRBV5-6 TRBD1 . CASSLIQGAEETQYF TGTGCCAGCAGCTTAATTCAGGGGGCTGAGGAGACCCAGTACTTC
TRBJ1-1 TRBV11-2 TRBD1 . CASSLVPGGVAFF TGTGCCAGCAGCTTAGTCCCAGGGGGCGTTGCTTTCTTT
TRBJ2-1 TRBV7-9 TRBD2 . CASSQYGTSAEQFF TGTGCCAGCAGCCAATACGGGACTAGTGCTGAGCAGTTCTTC
TRBJ1-3 TRBV7-8 . . CASSLWGRVSGNTIYF TGTGCCAGCAGCCTTTGGGGGCGCGTCTCTGGAAACACCATATATTTT
TRBJ2-1 TRBV7-9 . . CASSLAGGVGDGEQFF TGTGCCAGCAGCTTAGCCGGCGGGGTCGGGGATGGTGAGCAGTTCTTC
TRBJ2-3 TRBV18 . . CASSPKRGGTAQYF TGTGCCAGCTCACCAAAAAGAGGAGGGACGGCGCAGTATTTT
TRBJ2-3 TRBV6-1 . . CASSGGGATTSTDTQYF TGTGCCAGCAGTGGAGGTGGGGCCACGACGTCCACAGATACGCAGTATTTT
TRBJ1-6 TRBV5-4 . . CASSLAEVNSPLHF TGTGCCAGCAGCTTGGCCGAGGTGAATTCACCCCTCCACTTT
TRBJ2-1 TRBV5-4 . . CASSPSTESSYNEQFF TGTGCCAGCAGCCCCTCCACGGAGAGCTCCTACAATGAGCAGTTCTTC
TRBJ2-1 TRBV24-1 TRBD2 once CATSAREGTSNNEQFF TGTGCCACCAGTGCCCGGGAGGGGACTAGTAACAATGAGCAGTTCTTC
TRBJ2-7 TRBV19 TRBD1 . CASSATGLSEQYF TGTGCCAGTAGTGCGACAGGGCTGAGCGAGCAGTACTTC
TRBJ1-1 TRBV28 . . CASHGGGLPEAFF TGTGCCAGCCACGGGGGGGGATTGCCTGAAGCTTTCTTT
TRBJ1-6 TRBV5-1 TRBD1 . CASSLNPTGERSPLHF TGCGCCAGCAGCTTGAATCCGACAGGGGAGCGGTCACCCCTCCACTTT
TRBJ2-1 TRBV7-6 . once CASSLTATPPNEQFF TGTGCCAGCAGCTTAACAGCTACCCCTCCCAATGAGCAGTTCTTC
TRBJ2-7 TRBV6-5 . . CASRMGSSAYEQYF TGTGCCAGCAGGATGGGCAGCTCAGCCTACGAGCAGTACTTC
TRBJ1-1 TRBV7-3 . once CASSLSELTEAFF TGTGCCAGCAGCTTAAGTGAACTCACTGAAGCTTTCTTT
TRBJ2-7 TRBV2 . . CASTLQGSNYEQYF TGTGCCAGCACTCTTCAGGGGTCCAACTACGAGCAGTACTTC
TRBJ1-5 TRBV7-2 TRBD1 . CASSFQGARFNQPQHF TGTGCCAGCAGCTTCCAGGGGGCGAGGTTCAATCAGCCCCAGCATTTT
TRBJ2-7 TRBV5-1 TRBD1 . CASSPDRVSEQYF TGCGCCAGCAGCCCTGACAGGGTTTCCGAGCAGTACTTC
TRBJ2-7 TRBV10-2 . . CASSEWGSSYEQYF TGCGCCAGCAGTGAGTGGGGCAGCTCCTACGAGCAGTACTTC
TRBJ1-4 TRBV7-9 . . CASSLDSGTNEKLFF TGTGCCAGCAGCTTAGATTCAGGGACTAATGAAAAACTGTTTTTT
TRBJ1-6 TRBV9 TRBD1 . CASSPSGTGVSPLHF TGTGCCAGCAGCCCGTCCGGAACAGGGGTGTCACCCCTCCACTTT
TRBJ2-7 TRBV4-2 TRBD2 . CASSQDEGGGVTYEQYF TGTGCCAGCAGCCAAGATGAGGGCGGGGGGGTCACCTACGAGCAGTACTTC